The clone carrying this T cell receptor beta chain was seen many times. Antigen: not known. This record comes from a study of T-cell reconstitution after alpha-beta-depleted transplantation in children. It was with unique molecular identifiers that the TCRbeta library was prepared. TCRdb called the PCR reads again in MiXCR, with one record for every CDR3 protein. Seen here are around 490,000 distinct CDR3 sequences, over 9.5% observed once, and the top ten hold less than 15%. Whole-study results and caveats: Surviving recipient T cells and thymic progenitors underlay high day-60 TCRbeta diversity in some patients. By about two months after transplant, alpha-beta T cells reportedly arose from several hundred graft clones that had expanded.

CDR1 and CDR2 (germline): SGHRS, YFSETQ. Trimming took off 4 bases at V and 4 bases at J, with 20 bases between the two ends. The CDR3 covers 16 residues. Source: PBMCs, mostly from graft donor cells, taken 180 days after TCRalphabeta/CD19-depleted stem cell transplant. This receptor was taken from a female patient aged 2 to 10 who had a stem cell transplant for aplastic anemia, so the T cells may come from the graft donor. The V call is TRBV5-1, the J call TRBJ1-2, with a tentative D call TRBD1 (5 bases). CDR3 loop: CASSKEGGAKGYGYTF. In DNA form, the CDR3 reads TGCGCCAGCAGCAAAGAAGGAGGGGCTAAGGGCTATGGCTACACCTTC.